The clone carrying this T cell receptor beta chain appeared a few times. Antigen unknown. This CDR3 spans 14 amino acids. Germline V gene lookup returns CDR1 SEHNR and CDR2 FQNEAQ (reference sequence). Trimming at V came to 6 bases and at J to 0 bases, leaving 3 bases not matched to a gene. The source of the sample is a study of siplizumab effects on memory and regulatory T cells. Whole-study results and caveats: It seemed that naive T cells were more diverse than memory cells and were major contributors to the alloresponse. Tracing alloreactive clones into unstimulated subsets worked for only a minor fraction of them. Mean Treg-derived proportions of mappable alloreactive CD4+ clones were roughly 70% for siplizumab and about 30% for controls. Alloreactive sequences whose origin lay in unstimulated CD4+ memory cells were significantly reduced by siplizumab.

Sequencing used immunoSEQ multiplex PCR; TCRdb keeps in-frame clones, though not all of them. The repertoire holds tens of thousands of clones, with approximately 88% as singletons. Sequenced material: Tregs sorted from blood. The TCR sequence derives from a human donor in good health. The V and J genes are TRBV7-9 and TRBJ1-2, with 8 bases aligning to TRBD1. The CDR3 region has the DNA TGTGCCAGCAGTCCGGACAGGGCTAACTATGGCTACACCTTC. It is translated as CASSPDRANYGYTF.